A selection of T cell receptor beta chains follows, all from one sample in a study of radiation and T cells in renal cell carcinoma. The table came from immunoSEQ multiplex PCR; TCRdb's copy has only in-frame clones and leaves some out. The sample records about 130,000 clones, approximately 90% being singletons. Sequencing used blood, obtained from a patient whose treatment included radiotherapy and nephrectomy. The origin of the receptors is a woman between 45 and 65 years old with renal cell carcinoma. The conserved cysteine and the conserved F or W are not part of the CDR3 here.

>TRBV9|TRBJ1-1
ASSAALNTEAF
>TRBV19|TRBJ1-5
ASSIQSRAGGNQPQH
>TRBV7-9|TRBJ1-1
ASSLSGNTEAF
>TRBV4-1|TRBJ1-1
ASSQDLAGATEAF
>TRBV4-2|TRBJ1-1
ASSQDVNTEAF
>TRBV11-1|TRBJ2-7
ASSLFGDQAEQY
>TRBV18|TRBJ1-3
ASSPPGNTIY
>TRBV5-1|TRBJ1-6
ASSLGDWTGLRSPLH
>TRBV7-2|TRBJ1-2
ASSLASGRGYT
>TRBV18|TRBJ1-6
ASSLETPGQYNSPLH
>TRBV9|TRBJ2-7
ASSVEDRGVYEQY
>TRBV19|TRBJ1-4
ASNDRGHEKLF
>TRBV4-1|TRBJ2-5
ASSQGAVGGGGETQY
>TRBV5-1|TRBJ2-5
ASSLGGNQETQY
>TRBV7-2|TRBJ2-3
ASSVTGFPTDTQY
>TRBV5-1|TRBJ1-1
ASRTWTGRTEAF
>TRBV6-1|TRBJ2-1
ASSVAGGRNEQF
>TRBV7-8|TRBJ1-1
ASSLRDSGSLYTEAF
>TRBV7-9|TRBJ1-2
ASSLDGVLTGYT
>TRBV5-5|TRBJ1-5
ASSLRGASNQPQH
>TRBV6-6|TRBJ2-7
ASSYVGPMEQY
>TRBV6-1|TRBJ1-4
ASSESWTNEKLF
>TRBV7-8|TRBJ2-7
ASSVWGGLVPDEQY
>TRBV6-5|TRBJ2-5
ASRGQGAGTQY
>TRBV7-6|TRBJ2-7
ASSLVIAGGYYEQY
>TRBV19|TRBJ1-3
ASSLVGGTRSGNTIY
>TRBV6-5|TRBJ1-5
ASRAGYLGQPQH
>TRBV9|TRBJ2-3
ASSVRQTSGGTDTQY
>TRBV19|TRBJ1-1
ASKLLGITEAF
>TRBV6-7|TRBJ2-5
ASRGRDSRQETQY
>TRBV11-3|TRBJ2-5
ASSPGLAGGPVQETQY
>TRBV5-1|TRBJ1-4
ASSLSSGDEKLF
>TRBV5-1|TRBJ1-3
ASSSGNTIY
>TRBV15|TRBJ2-3
ATSRYRDSTSDTQY
>TRBV4-1|TRBJ2-5
ASSPLHRGSETQY
>TRBV29-1|TRBJ2-3
SAAWQGGNTQY
>TRBV29-1|TRBJ1-6
SVRRDSNSPLH
>TRBV5-1|TRBJ2-5
ASSLWAGSGETQY
>TRBV2|-
ASGYRGYEQY
>TRBV6-5|TRBJ2-2
ASRGLRAAGELF
>TRBV5-1|TRBJ2-5
ATKGLSQETQY
>TRBV6-5|TRBJ1-2
ASRPGTNGVYGYT
>TRBV25-1|TRBJ1-5
ASSTGRDQPQH
>TRBV19|TRBJ2-1
ASSIVLAGNEQF
>TRBV7-8|TRBJ2-1
ASRPPGPNEQF
>TRBV4-3|TRBJ1-2
ASSTPGRTYGYT
>TRBV6-1|TRBJ2-1
ASTEIHSIDEQF
>TRBV15|TRBJ2-7
ATSTSSGGGYEQY
>TRBV18|TRBJ1-5
ASSPQPGWPQH
>TRBV7-2|TRBJ2-3
ASSPSWRSSTDTQY
>TRBV6-1|TRBJ1-1
ASSVGQGNEAF
>TRBV6-1|TRBJ1-1
ASSMDRAGTEAF
>TRBV4-1|TRBJ1-5
ASSQTGTGIINQPQH
>TRBV6-5|TRBJ1-3
ASGDRVSGNTIY
>TRBV9|TRBJ2-1
ASSPQDSDEQF
>TRBV4-1|TRBJ2-3
ASSQDMEPLLTDTQY
>TRBV18|TRBJ2-7
ASSPGRAVSYEQY
>TRBV7-8|TRBJ1-5
ASSLEVRYQPQH
>TRBV6-1|TRBJ1-2
ASSEPSDGNYGYT